Below, 3 T cell receptor beta chains from the same sample are listed, as sequenced in a study of blood T cells in healthy people across ages. Primers used in a second PCR of roughly 6 to 11 cycles were a sample-barcoded 5' primer and a J-beta primer mix. One entry per CDR3 protein results from TCRdb running MiXCR on the 5' RACE reads. The table has a few hundred thousand distinct CDR3 sequences, 27% seen once. The sample was blood. These receptors were obtained from a woman in her 70s in good health.

Only a few counts were recorded for this clonotype. V is TRBV12-3 or TRBV12-4 and J is TRBJ1-2, with D possibly matching TRBD1 (5 bases). Between the trimmed V and J ends, which lost 2 bases and 5 bases, there was a span of 15 bases. This CDR3 has 15 residues. CDR3 loop: CASSLKGPTLYGYTF. In nucleotides, the CDR3 is TGTGCCAGCAGTTTAAAGGGACCTACCCTTTATGGCTACACCTTC.

The CDR3 region is CASSPTGGLNIQYF. In DNA form, the CDR3 reads TGTGCCAGCAGCCCGACGGGAGGGCTCAACATTCAGTACTTC. The chain is built from TRBV14 and TRBJ2-4; 8 bases match TRBD2. V lost 4 bases to trimming and J lost 7 bases; unmatched junction nucleotides: 6. The CDR3 is made up of 14 amino acids. Germline values: CDR1 SGHDN, CDR2 FVKESK.

V gene TRBV6-2 or TRBV6-3 combines with J gene TRBJ2-6; no definite D call. With 7 bases removed from V and 0 bases from J, the gap between germline ends came to 10 bases. Germline CDR1 MNHEY, CDR2 SVGEGT. CDR3 length equals 15 residues. The CDR3 nucleotides are TGTGCCAGCACCCAGACGGTCTCTGGGGCCAACGTCCTGACTTTC. It translates to CASTQTVSGANVLTF.